This T cell receptor beta chain was identified in a study of prognosis after radiotherapy for stage I lung cancer (dated by TCRdb to 2020 to 2022). The study in broad terms: Between early 2018 and early 2019, over 15 patients with stage I NSCLC were enrolled in Nanjing, China. Under 15 cases involved newly diagnosed primary stage I lung tumors, and 4 to 6 involved oligometastatic NSCLC subsequent to surgical resection of the primary tumor. Every patient was regarded as medically inoperable, because of comorbidities in around 12 cases and refusal of surgery in several cases. The cohort was made up of 10 to 15 men and a handful of women, with a median age of around 70 years and an age range of about 50 to 95 years. About 12 patients had adenocarcinoma and seven had squamous cell carcinoma as the tumor histology. SBRT was delivered in 3 to 5 fractions with a biologically effective dose of at least 100 Gy, and image-guided IMRT or VMAT was used for delivery. No patient received concurrent therapy alongside SBRT. About 20% of the 19 patients developed distant metastases after SBRT, at a median of roughly 7 months; the other 15 showed no significant progression. Peripheral blood TCR beta repertoires were profiled in stage I NSCLC patients before and after stereotactic body radiotherapy, and the study then linked these repertoires to distant failure. A total of approximately 38 blood samples from 20 or so patients were sequenced, with one sample obtained before and one obtained after SBRT for each patient.

Two rounds of multiplex PCR on genomic DNA were used to amplify the TCR beta CDR3 region. The first PCR round used primers specific to each TRBV and TRBJ gene, with sequences filed in Chinese patent CN105087789A. Universal primers were used in the second PCR round. The Roche High Pure PCR Template Preparation Kit was used to extract genomic DNA from frozen PBMCs. Paired-end sequencing with 151 bp reads was performed on the libraries using an Illumina HiSeq 3000. On the study's bioinformatics: CutAdapt was used to remove raw reads lacking the multiplex PCR primer sequences. Using PEAR, the high-quality paired reads were merged into contigs. TRB V, D and J gene segments were assigned to each contig with MiXCR by alignment to reference sequences. CDR3 sequences were clustered by base quality and sequence similarity to remove sequencing errors. Shannon entropy, normalized by the natural log of the productive TCR sequence number, served as the measure of diversity. One minus Shannon entropy divided by the natural log of the number of unique clonotypes was used as the definition of clonality. The Youden index of ROC curves was used to select progression-free survival cut-offs for repertoire metrics, and analyses were performed in R 3.5.3. TCRdb took the public reads, trimmed them with fastp at Q25, ran MiXCR for clone calling and kept in-frame beta chains. All rows with the same CDR3 protein become a single entry with the most common DNA and genes. TCRdb's processing, not the authors' own work, is the source of the V and J calls. The sample table contains about 16,000 distinct CDR3 sequences; only one count was recorded for less than 40% of them. Around 27% of the sample goes to the ten largest clones.

General conclusions and limits of the study: All reported P values were unadjusted for multiple comparisons. TRBV and TRBJ usage frequencies reportedly varied with metastasis status, involving two V genes at baseline and nine V and two J genes after SBRT. A decrease in unique TCR clone counts was observed after SBRT (median roughly 10,000 before versus around 6,200 after; Wilcoxon paired P=0.011). The study was limited by the small cohort and short follow-up, and independent validation of the study findings is required. Whether the expanded TCR clones were tumor-specific was not determined. Post-SBRT Shannon entropy and its change from baseline were lower in patients who developed distant metastases; baseline Shannon entropy was not associated with metastases.

All patients had node-negative disease on CT and PET/CT, and none had a history of other malignancies or prior chemotherapy or radiotherapy. Roughly 5.9 milliliters of peripheral venous blood were drawn into EDTA tubes at each of two time points. Ficoll-Paque Plus density-gradient centrifugation was used to isolate PBMCs. Right after collection, samples were placed at -80 degrees C and kept there until analysis. On this clonotype itself: Its recognized antigen is unknown. No quality values exist for individual bases; no much larger clone is one base distant.

The CDR3 runs 16 amino acids, cysteine and phenylalanine included. The DNA shown is the 48-base CDR3, in frame from base 1. CDR1 is given as MNHEY and CDR2 as SMNVEV, both from the germline V gene (reference sequence). The chain links TRBV27 with TRBJ1-5; 8 bases in the middle match TRBD1. Near its end, the DNA agrees better with TRBJ2-3, so the J call may be wrong. The origin of this receptor is a donor over 45 with non-small cell lung cancer. The input for sequencing was PBMCs, taken before or after stereotactic body radiation therapy (not recorded which). The encoded CDR3 is CASSLSGTGVYQPQYF. The sequence in DNA is TGTGCCAGCAGTTTATCGGGGACAGGTGTCTATCAGCCCCAGTATTTT.